The 2 T cell receptor beta chains in this list originate from one sample, sequenced in a study of cytomegalovirus exposure and HLA in healthy donors. The PCR made use of 60 Vbeta and 13 Jbeta primers. Only in-frame clones appear in the TCRdb table, and some are missing; sequencing was by immunoSEQ multiplex PCR. Of 160,000 or so clones listed, about 80% are singletons. Specimen: PBMCs. These receptors came from a woman aged 40 to 50 in good health and CMV-seronegative.

This clone was picked up one time. The rearrangement links TRBV4-2 to TRBJ2-1, with D possibly matching TRBD2 (6 bases). Between the trimmed V and J ends, which lost 0 bases and 10 bases, there was a span of 10 bases. The CDR3 is made up of 13 amino acids. CDR1 is LGHNA and CDR2 is YNFKEQ in the germline V gene. CDR3 in amino acids: CASSQEWDLEQFF. The CDR3 DNA follows: TGTGCCAGCAGCCAAGAGTGGGACTTGGAGCAGTTCTTC.

This rearrangement joins TRBV27 to TRBJ2-7, with 8 bases matching TRBD2. The CDR3 runs to 14 residues. Germline values: CDR1 MNHEY, CDR2 SMNVEV (reference sequence). V gave up 4 bases and J gave up 3 bases; unmatched junction bases: 5. CDR3 sequence (DNA): TGTGCCAGCAGTTACAAGCGGGGGCACTACGAGCAGTACTTC. Translated, it gives CASSYKRGHYEQYF.